This T cell receptor (beta chain) was sequenced for a study of blood T cell repertoires in COVID-19. Whole-study context: Acute and convalescent COVID-19 specimens originated in the United States, Italy and Spain. From T cells, B-cell-depleted T cells, or PBMCs came the material, which was cDNA or gDNA.

Germline V gene data show CDR1 as LGHNA and CDR2 as YSLEER. The CDR3 runs to 15 residues. V was pared by 3 bases and J by 1 base, with 5 bases of the junction left unmatched. The protocol was immunoSEQ multiplex PCR, while the TCRdb copy is restricted to in-frame clones and leaves out a portion. The sample carries about 200,000 clones, about 84% recorded once. This clone was recorded only once. This TCR was sampled from a human donor in a cohort sampled during active COVID-19. Sample: peripheral blood. The gene calls are TRBV4-3 and TRBJ2-5; 7 bases are a match to TRBD2. The CDR3 region has the DNA TGCGCCAGCAGCCAGAGCGGGGTGCCCCAAGAGACCCAGTACTTC. This sequence encodes CASSQSGVPQETQYF.